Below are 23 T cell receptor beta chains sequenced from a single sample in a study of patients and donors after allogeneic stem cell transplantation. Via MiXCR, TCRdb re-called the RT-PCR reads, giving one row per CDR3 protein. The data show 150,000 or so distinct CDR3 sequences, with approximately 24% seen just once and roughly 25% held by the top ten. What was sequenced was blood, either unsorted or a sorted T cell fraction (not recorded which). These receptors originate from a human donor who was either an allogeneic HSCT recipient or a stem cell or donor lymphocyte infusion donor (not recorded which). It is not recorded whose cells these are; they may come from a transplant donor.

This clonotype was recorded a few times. CDR3 in amino acids: CSASRSSTEAFF. The DNA for the CDR3 is TGCAGTGCTTCCAGGAGTAGCACTGAAGCTTTCTTT. The chain employs TRBV20-1 and TRBJ1-1; D remains ambiguous. The germline V gene has CDR1 DFQATT and CDR2 SNEGSKA (reference sequence). V was cut by 5 bases and J by 4 bases, with 11 bases left in between. CDR3 length: 12 amino acids.

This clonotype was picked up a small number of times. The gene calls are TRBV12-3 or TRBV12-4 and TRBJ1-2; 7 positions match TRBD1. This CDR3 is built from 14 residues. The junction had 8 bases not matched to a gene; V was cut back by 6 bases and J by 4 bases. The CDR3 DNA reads TGTGCCAGCAGGCCGGGACAGACTATCTATGGCTACACCTTC. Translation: CASRPGQTIYGYTF.

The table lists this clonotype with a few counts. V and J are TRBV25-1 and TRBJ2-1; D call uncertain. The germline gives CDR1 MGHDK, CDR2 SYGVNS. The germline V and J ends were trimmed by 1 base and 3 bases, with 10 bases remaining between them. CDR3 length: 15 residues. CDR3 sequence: CASSESVGYYNEQFF. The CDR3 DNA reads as TGTGCCAGCAGTGAATCCGTAGGGTACTACAATGAGCAGTTCTTC.

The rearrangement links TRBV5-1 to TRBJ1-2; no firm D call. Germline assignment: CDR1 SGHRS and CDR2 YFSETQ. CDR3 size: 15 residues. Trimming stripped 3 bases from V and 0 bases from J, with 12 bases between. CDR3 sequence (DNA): TGCGCCAGCAGCTACAGAGCGTTCCCTAACTATGGCTACACCTTC. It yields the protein CASSYRAFPNYGYTF. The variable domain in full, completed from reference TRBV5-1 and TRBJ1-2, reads KAGVTQTPRYLIKTRGQQVTLSCSPISGHRSVSWYQQTPGQGLQFLFEYFSETQRNKGNFPGRFSGRQFSNSRSEMNVSTLELGDSALYLCASSYRAFPNYGYTFGSGTRLTVV.

The CDR3 here is CASSLGTSGGDTQYF. The CDR3 bases are TGCGCCAGCAGCTTGGGGACTAGCGGGGGAGATACGCAGTATTTT. This chain connects TRBV5-1 to TRBJ2-3; 13 bases are a match to TRBD2. The germline V gene encodes CDR1 SGHRS and CDR2 YFSETQ. Losses at the gene ends were 0 bases for V and 5 bases for J; bases not matched to a gene: 0. This CDR3 has 15 amino acids. Supplemented by reference TRBV5-1 and TRBJ2-3, the full variable domain reads KAGVTQTPRYLIKTRGQQVTLSCSPISGHRSVSWYQQTPGQGLQFLFEYFSETQRNKGNFPGRFSGRQFSNSRSEMNVSTLELGDSALYLCASSLGTSGGDTQYFGPGTRLTVL.

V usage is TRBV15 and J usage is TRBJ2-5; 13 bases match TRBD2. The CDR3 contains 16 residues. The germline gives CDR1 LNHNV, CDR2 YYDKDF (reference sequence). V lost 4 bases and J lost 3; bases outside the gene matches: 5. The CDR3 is CATSTRTSGSKETQYF. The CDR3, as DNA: TGTGCCACCAGCACGCGGACTAGCGGGAGTAAAGAGACCCAGTACTTC.

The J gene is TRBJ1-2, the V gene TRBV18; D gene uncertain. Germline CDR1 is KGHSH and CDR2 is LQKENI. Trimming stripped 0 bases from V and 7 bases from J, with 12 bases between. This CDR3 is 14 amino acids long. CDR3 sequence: CASSPPPQMGGYTF. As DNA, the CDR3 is TGTGCCAGCTCACCACCCCCTCAAATGGGTGGCTACACCTTC. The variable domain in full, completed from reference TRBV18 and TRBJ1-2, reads NAGVMQNPRHLVRRRGQEARLRCSPMKGHSHVYWYRQLPEEGLKFMVYLQKENIIDESGMPKERFSAEFPKEGPSILRIQQVVRGDSAAYFCASSPPPQMGGYTFGSGTRLTVV.

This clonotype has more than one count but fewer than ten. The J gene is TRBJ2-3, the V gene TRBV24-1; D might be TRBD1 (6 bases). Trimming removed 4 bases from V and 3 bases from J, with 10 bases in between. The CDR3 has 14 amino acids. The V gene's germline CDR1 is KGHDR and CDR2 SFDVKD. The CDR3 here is CATSEHGQTDTQYF. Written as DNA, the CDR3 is TGTGCCACCAGTGAACACGGACAGACAGATACGCAGTATTTT.

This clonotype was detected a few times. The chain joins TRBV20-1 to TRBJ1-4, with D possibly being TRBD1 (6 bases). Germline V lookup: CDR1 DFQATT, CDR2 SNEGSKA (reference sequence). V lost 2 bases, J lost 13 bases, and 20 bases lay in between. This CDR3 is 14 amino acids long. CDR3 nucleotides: TGCAGTGCTAGAACGATCCGGGACATCGAATTACTGTTTTTT. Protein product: CSARTIRDIELLFF.

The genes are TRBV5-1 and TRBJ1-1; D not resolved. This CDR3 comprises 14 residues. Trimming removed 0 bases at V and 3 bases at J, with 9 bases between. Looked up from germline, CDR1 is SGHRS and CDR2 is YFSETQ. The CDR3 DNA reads TGCGCCAGCAGCTTGGCGCGGCCGGACACTGAAGCTTTCTTT. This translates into CASSLARPDTEAFF.

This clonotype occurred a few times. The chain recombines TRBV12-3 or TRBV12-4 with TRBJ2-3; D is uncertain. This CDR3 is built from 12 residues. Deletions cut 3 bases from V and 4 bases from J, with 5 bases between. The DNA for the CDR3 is TGTGCCAGCAGTTTCATTTCAGATACGCAGTATTTT. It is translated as CASSFISDTQYF.

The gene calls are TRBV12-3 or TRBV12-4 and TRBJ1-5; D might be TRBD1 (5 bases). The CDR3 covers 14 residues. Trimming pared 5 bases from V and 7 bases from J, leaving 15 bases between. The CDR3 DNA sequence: TGTGCCAGCAGTAAAGAGGGGCCGGTACAGCCCCAGCATTTT. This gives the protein CASSKEGPVQPQHF.

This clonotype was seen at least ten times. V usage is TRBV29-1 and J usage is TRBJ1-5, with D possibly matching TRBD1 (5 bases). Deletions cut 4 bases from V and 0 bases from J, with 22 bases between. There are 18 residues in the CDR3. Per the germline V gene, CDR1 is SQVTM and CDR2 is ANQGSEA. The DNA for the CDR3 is TGCAGCGTTGTTCTTCTTTTGATCAGGGAGGATAGCAATCAGCCCCAGCATTTT. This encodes CSVVLLLIREDSNQPQHF.

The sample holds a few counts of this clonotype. The CDR3 loop reads CASSFPPGDRVYNEQFF. The DNA of the CDR3 is TGTGCCAGCAGCTTCCCCCCGGGGGACAGGGTCTACAATGAGCAGTTCTTC. V usage is TRBV7-9 and J usage is TRBJ2-1; 9 bases match TRBD1. V shed 3 bases, J shed 3 bases, and the junction held 9 bases outside the gene matches. Germline CDR1 reads SEHNR; CDR2 reads FQNEAQ (reference sequence). The CDR3 is 17 amino acids.

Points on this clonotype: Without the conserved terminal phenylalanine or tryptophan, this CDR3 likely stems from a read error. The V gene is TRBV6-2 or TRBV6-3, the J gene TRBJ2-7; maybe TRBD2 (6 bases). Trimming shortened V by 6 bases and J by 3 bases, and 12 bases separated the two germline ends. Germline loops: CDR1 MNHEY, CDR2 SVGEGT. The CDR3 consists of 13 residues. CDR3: CASSRDSNYEQYS. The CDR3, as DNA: TGTGCCAGCAGCCGGGACTCTAACTACGAGCAGTACTCC.

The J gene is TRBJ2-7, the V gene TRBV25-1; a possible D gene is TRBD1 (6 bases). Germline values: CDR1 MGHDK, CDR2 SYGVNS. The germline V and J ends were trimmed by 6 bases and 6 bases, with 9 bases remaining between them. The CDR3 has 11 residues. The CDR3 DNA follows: TGTGCCAGCAGCTACAGGGCCGAGCAGTACTTC. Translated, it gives CASSYRAEQYF.

The CDR3 region is CSARFDTYEQYF. CDR3 in DNA: TGCAGTGCTAGATTCGATACCTACGAGCAGTACTTC. The gene calls are TRBV20-1 and TRBJ2-7, with D uncertain. CDR3 length: 12 residues. Trimming took 2 bases from V and 2 from J, leaving 7 bases between them. The V gene's germline CDR1 is DFQATT and CDR2 SNEGSKA (reference sequence).

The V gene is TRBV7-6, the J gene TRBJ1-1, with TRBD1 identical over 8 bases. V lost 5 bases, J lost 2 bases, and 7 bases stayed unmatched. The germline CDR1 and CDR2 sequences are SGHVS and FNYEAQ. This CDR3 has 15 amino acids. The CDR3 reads CASSLLQGVNTEAFF. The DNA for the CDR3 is TGTGCCAGCAGCCTATTACAGGGGGTTAACACTGAAGCTTTCTTT.

CDR3 DNA sequence: TGTGCCAGCAGCCTCGGGGTGGCGGATGGCTACACCTTC. Translation: CASSLGVADGYTF. The rearrangement uses TRBV5-6 and TRBJ1-2; no reliable D call. Germline CDR1 is SGHDT and CDR2 is YYEEEE. With 4 bases removed from V and 6 bases from J, the gap between germline ends came to 13 bases. CDR3 size: 13 residues.

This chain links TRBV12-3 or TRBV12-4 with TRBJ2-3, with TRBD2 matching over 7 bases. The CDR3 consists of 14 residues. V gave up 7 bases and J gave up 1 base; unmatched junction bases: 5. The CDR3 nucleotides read TGTGCCAGCAAAATAGCGGGCCGCACAGATACGCAGTATTTT. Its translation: CASKIAGRTDTQYF.

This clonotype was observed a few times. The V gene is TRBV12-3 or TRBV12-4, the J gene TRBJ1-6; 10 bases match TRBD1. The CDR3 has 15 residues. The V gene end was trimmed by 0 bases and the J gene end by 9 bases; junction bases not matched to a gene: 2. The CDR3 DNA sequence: TGTGCCAGCAGTTTAGCGGGACAGGGGAGTTCACCCCTCCACTTT. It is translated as CASSLAGQGSSPLHF.

The CDR3 DNA reads TGTGCCAGCAGCTTGGAATCCCCTTACAGAGAAGAGCAGTACTTC. It is translated as CASSLESPYREEQYF. The genes are TRBV5-8 and TRBJ2-7; D gene unclear. V was trimmed by 0 bases and J by 7 bases, leaving 17 bases between them. The CDR3 loop spans 15 amino acids. The germline V gene has CDR1 SGHTS and CDR2 YDEGEE.

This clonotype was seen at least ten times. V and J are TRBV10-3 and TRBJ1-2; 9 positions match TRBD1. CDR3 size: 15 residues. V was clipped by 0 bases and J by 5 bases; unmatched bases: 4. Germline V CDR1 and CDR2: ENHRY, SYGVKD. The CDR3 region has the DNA TGTGCCATCAGTGAGTCGACGGGACAGGGTTATGGCTACACCTTC. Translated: CAISESTGQGYGYTF.